This TCR beta chain is from a study of T cell repertoires in cytomegalovirus infection. CDR3 length: 14 amino acids. Germline V gene sequence: CDR1 KGHSH, CDR2 LQKENI. Deletions cut 8 bases from V and 5 bases from J, with 16 bases between. Each CDR3 protein gets one entry after TCRdb re-called the reads with MiXCR. Of approximately 730,000 distinct CDR3 sequences in the sample, 30% to 40% were seen once. This clonotype has only a few counts. Its target is unknown. General observations from the study: Dominating the ex vivo response were HLA-C-restricted CMV-specific TCR beta clonotypes.

The sample in question was cultured PBMCs, obtained from culture after CMV antigen stimulation. The chain uses TRBV18 and TRBJ1-5; the D gene is possibly TRBD1 (6 bases). The TCR originated in a human donor in good health (CMV status not recorded). Some clones in this sample may be carry-over from other donors' samples. The CDR3 sequence is CASTTDRGYQPQHF. The DNA for the CDR3 is TGTGCCAGCACCACGGATAGGGGGTATCAGCCCCAGCATTTT.